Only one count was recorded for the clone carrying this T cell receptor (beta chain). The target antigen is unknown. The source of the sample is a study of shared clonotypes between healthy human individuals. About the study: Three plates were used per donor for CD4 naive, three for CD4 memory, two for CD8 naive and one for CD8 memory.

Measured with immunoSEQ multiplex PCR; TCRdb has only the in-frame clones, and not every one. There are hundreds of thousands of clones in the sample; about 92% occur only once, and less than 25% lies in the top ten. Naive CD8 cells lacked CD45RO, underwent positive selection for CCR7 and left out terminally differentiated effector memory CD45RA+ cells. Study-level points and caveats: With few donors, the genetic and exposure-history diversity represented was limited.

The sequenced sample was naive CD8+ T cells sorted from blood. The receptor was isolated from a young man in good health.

The CDR3 bases are TGTGCCAGCAGCTTATTGGGCCCCCGGCTAAGGGATGAGCAGTTCTTC. Its protein product is CASSLLGPRLRDEQFF. The gene calls are TRBV7-9 and TRBJ2-1; no clear D. In germline, CDR1 is SEHNR, CDR2 FQNEAQ (reference sequence). V was clipped by 2 bases and J by 8 bases, with 19 bases between them. The CDR3 covers 16 residues.